This T cell receptor beta chain was recorded in a study of blood T cell repertoires in COVID-19. Whole-study context: The cDNA or gDNA used as material had been derived from T cells, B-cell-depleted T cells, or PBMCs.

With respect to this clone: Distinct nucleotide sequences in the sample also encode this CDR3.

Clones were sequenced by immunoSEQ multiplex PCR, and TCRdb holds only the in-frame ones, with some missing. The data show 130,000 to 150,000 clones, with 75% to 90% seen just once and around 3.8% held by the top ten. This TCR derives from a man between 70 and 80 years old who had recovered from COVID-19. Sequenced: peripheral blood.

This CDR3 reads CASKDRGPYGYTF. CDR3 sequence (DNA): TGTGCCAGCAAGGACAGGGGGCCCTATGGCTACACCTTC. This rearrangement joins TRBV27 to TRBJ1-2, with 11 bases aligning to TRBD1. CDR3 length equals 13 residues. The V and J ends lost 7 bases and 4 bases, in that order; junction bases with no gene match: 2. Germline values: CDR1 MNHEY, CDR2 SMNVEV (reference sequence).